Below are 28 T cell receptor beta chains sequenced from a single sample in a study of blood T cell repertoires in COVID-19. Libraries were prepared by immunoSEQ multiplex PCR; TCRdb keeps only in-frame clonotypes and omits some of them. This sample yields about 360,000 clones, of which roughly 90% are seen a single time; 7.1% belongs to the top ten. The sample was peripheral blood. Receptors were obtained from a woman aged 60-70 years with COVID-19, enrolled during active disease.

The chain uses TRBV13 and TRBJ2-7, with TRBD2 identical over 7 bases. Germline V gives CDR1 PRHDT, CDR2 FYEKMQ (reference sequence). The CDR3 contains 13 residues. V shed 5 bases and J 6 bases; nucleotides not matched to a gene: 7. CDR3: CASSRGERGEQYF. The CDR3, as DNA: TGTGCCAGCAGCCGGGGAGAGCGGGGCGAGCAGTACTTC.

The rearrangement uses TRBV7-9 and TRBJ1-6, with D maybe TRBD1 (5 bases). This CDR3 region has 15 residues. Per the germline V gene, CDR1 is SEHNR and CDR2 is FQNEAQ (reference sequence). V dropped 0 bases and J dropped 10 bases, with 13 bases sitting between them. CDR3 nucleotides: TGTGCCAGCAGCTTAGCGGGGACTGGCGAATCACCCCTCCACTTT. Its translation is CASSLAGTGESPLHF.

The V and J genes are TRBV18 and TRBJ1-5; 9 bases map to TRBD1. CDR1 is KGHSH and CDR2 is LQKENI in the germline V gene. This CDR3 spans 15 amino acids. The V segment lost 3 bases and the J segment 7 bases; nucleotides outside the gene matches: 7. CDR3 amino acids: CASSPEQGAGQPQHF. DNA for the CDR3: TGTGCCAGCTCACCGGAACAGGGGGCGGGACAGCCCCAGCATTTT.

This clone showed up just once. The CDR3 region has the DNA TGTGCCAGCAGGCGGACAGGGGATACCGGGGAGCTGTTTTTT. Translated: CASRRTGDTGELFF. This chain connects TRBV7-3 to TRBJ2-2; 9 positions agree with TRBD1. The V and J ends lost 6 bases and 5 bases, in that order; junction bases with no gene match: 4. CDR1 is SGHTA, CDR2 FQGTGA, per germline. There are 14 residues in the CDR3.

As DNA, the CDR3 is TGTGCCACCAGCAGAGATCGTGGGGCTGACTATGGCTACACCTTC. It encodes CATSRDRGADYGYTF. The chain has TRBV15 and TRBJ1-2, with D possibly being TRBD1 (5 bases). V was pared by 0 bases and J by 3 bases, with 11 bases between. This CDR3 region has 15 residues. Germline V CDR1 and CDR2: LNHNV, YYDKDF (reference sequence).

The chain carries TRBV5-6 and TRBJ1-1, with D possibly matching TRBD1 (6 bases). The CDR3 has 18 amino acids. Trimming removed 2 bases from V and 0 bases from J, with 20 bases in between. CDR1 and CDR2 from the germline V gene are SGHDT and YYEEEE. CDR3 bases: TGTGCCAGCAGCTTATTCGCAGGGGAGAGTATGGTGAACACTGAAGCTTTCTTT. Amino acid sequence: CASSLFAGESMVNTEAFF.

The rearrangement links TRBV5-4 to TRBJ1-3; the D gene is possibly TRBD1 (5 bases). Germline values: CDR1 SGHNT, CDR2 YYREEE (reference sequence). V was cut by 0 bases and J by 5 bases, with 9 bases left in between. The CDR3 covers 14 residues. The CDR3 DNA is TGTGCCAGCAGCTTGGCGGGGGGTAGAAACACCATATATTTT. Its protein product is CASSLAGGRNTIYF.

The rearrangement links TRBV5-5 to TRBJ2-3, with D possibly being TRBD1 (5 bases). CDR3 length equals 15 residues. The ends were cut back, 2 bases at V and 2 bases at J, with 12 bases in the middle. In germline, CDR1 is SGHKS, CDR2 YYEKEE (reference sequence). The CDR3, as DNA: TGTGCCAGCAGCTTTATTCTGGGGCACACAGATACGCAGTATTTT. It translates to CASSFILGHTDTQYF.

The V gene is TRBV19, the J gene TRBJ1-3; D gene unclear. CDR1 LNHDA and CDR2 SQIVND come from the germline V gene (reference sequence). The germline V and J ends were trimmed by 2 bases and 0 bases, with 5 bases remaining between them. The CDR3 runs 14 residues. The chain's CDR3 is CASSIRSSGNTIYF. CDR3 DNA sequence: TGTGCCAGTAGTATAAGGAGCTCTGGAAACACCATATATTTT.

Turning to this clone: An end of the junction does not agree with germline; a read error may underlie this. The chain uses TRBV12-3 or TRBV12-4 and TRBJ1-1, with a weak D call TRBD1 (5 bases). There are 11 residues in the CDR3. The CDR3 DNA is TGTGCCAGTAGTTTTGTTAGGGGTGCTTTCTTT. Translated, it gives CASSFVRGAFF.

The rearrangement links TRBV5-1 to TRBJ2-7; D is perhaps TRBD1 (6 bases). The length of the CDR3 is 17 residues. Trimming stripped 3 bases from V and 0 bases from J, with 19 bases between. Germline V gives CDR1 SGHRS, CDR2 YFSETQ. This CDR3 reads CASSSEEQGIHSYEQYF. The CDR3 DNA reads as TGCGCCAGCAGCTCGGAGGAACAGGGAATACACTCCTACGAGCAGTACTTC.

This rearrangement joins TRBV23-1 to TRBJ1-1, with a weak D call TRBD1 (6 bases). TRBV23-1 is an ORF; its function is uncertain. V lost 0 bases and J 6 bases, leaving 17 bases between the germline ends. The CDR3 covers 16 residues. The CDR3, as DNA: TGCGCCAGCAGTCAATCGCCGGCCACAGGGAGCGCTGAAGCTTTCTTT. As protein: CASSQSPATGSAEAFF.

This rearrangement joins TRBV30 to TRBJ1-4, with TRBD1 identical over 10 bases. V lost 2 bases and J lost 7; bases outside the gene matches: 7. The germline V gene encodes CDR1 GTSNPN and CDR2 SVGIG (reference sequence). There are 15 residues in the CDR3. The CDR3, as DNA: TGTGCCTGGAGTCCCCCGGGACAGGGGCGTGAAAAACTGTTTTTT. Translated, it gives CAWSPPGQGREKLFF.

This clone has only one observation. This chain uses TRBV6-2 or TRBV6-3 with TRBJ2-5; 9 nucleotides line up with TRBD1. Unmatched junction bases numbered 2, after V lost 5 bases and J lost 4 bases. This CDR3 has 13 amino acids. Germline V gene lookup returns CDR1 MNHEY and CDR2 SVGEGT. The CDR3 loop is CASSADRGETQYF. The DNA of the CDR3 is TGTGCCAGCAGTGCGGACAGGGGAGAGACCCAGTACTTC.

This chain links TRBV11-3 with TRBJ1-1; tentatively, D is TRBD1 (6 bases). The germline V and J ends were trimmed by 10 bases and 10 bases, with 19 bases remaining between them. The CDR3 contains 12 residues. The V gene's germline CDR1 is SGHNT and CDR2 YENEEA. CDR3 loop: CATSDSEYGAFF. The CDR3 bases are TGTGCCACCTCGGACAGCGAGTACGGAGCTTTCTTT. The whole variable domain, filled in from reference TRBV11-3 and TRBJ1-1, reads EAGVVQSPRYKIIEKKQPVAFWCNPISGHNTLYWYLQNLGQGPELLIRYENEEAVDDSQLPKDRFSAERLKGVDSTLKIQPAELGDSAVYLCATSDSEYGAFFGQGTRLTVV.

The genes are TRBV27 and TRBJ2-5; 9 bases align to TRBD1. After removal of 5 bases from V and 5 bases from J, the junction contained 6 bases not matched to a gene. The CDR3 has 14 residues. Germline V gene sequence: CDR1 MNHEY, CDR2 SMNVEV (reference sequence). CDR3 amino acids: CASSTGTGRETQYF. The CDR3 nucleotides are TGTGCCAGCAGTACCGGGACAGGGAGGGAGACCCAGTACTTC.

The J gene is TRBJ1-2, the V gene TRBV7-6; 9 nucleotides line up with TRBD1. In germline, CDR1 is SGHVS, CDR2 FNYEAQ. The V gene end was trimmed by 0 bases and the J gene end by 1 base; junction bases not matched to a gene: 6. The CDR3 sequence is 17 residues long. The CDR3 nucleotides read TGTGCCAGCAGCTTAGCGCCTTTGACAGGGGGTAACTATGGCTACACCTTC. Translation gives CASSLAPLTGGNYGYTF.

V is TRBV30 and J is TRBJ1-2, with 8 bases lining up with TRBD1. The CDR3 contains 14 residues. The J segment lost 4 bases and the V segment lost 4 bases, leaving 8 bases of the junction unmatched. Per germline, CDR1 GTSNPN and CDR2 SVGIG (reference sequence). The CDR3: CAWNRDRQAYGYTF. CDR3 DNA: TGTGCCTGGAATCGGGACAGGCAGGCCTATGGCTACACCTTC.

The genes are TRBV7-9 and TRBJ2-5, with 8 positions matching TRBD1. V lost 5 bases to trimming and J lost 1 base; unmatched junction nucleotides: 15. Germline V gene lookup returns CDR1 SEHNR and CDR2 FQNEAQ (reference sequence). The CDR3 loop spans 18 amino acids. The CDR3 DNA reads TGTGCCAGCAGCACACTCCGGGACAGGAGAGAACCCCAAGAGACCCAGTACTTC. Amino acids: CASSTLRDRREPQETQYF.

The genes are TRBV18 and TRBJ2-2; D call uncertain. Trimming pared 0 bases from V and 0 bases from J, leaving 8 bases between. Germline V CDR1 and CDR2: KGHSH, LQKENI. CDR3 size: 16 residues. CDR3 loop: CASSPPGQTNTGELFF. In nucleotides, the CDR3 is TGTGCCAGCTCACCACCGGGCCAAACGAACACCGGGGAGCTGTTTTTT.

This chain connects TRBV4-3 to TRBJ1-2; 10 bases match TRBD1. V gave up 0 bases and J gave up 3 bases; unmatched junction bases: 7. The CDR3 is 17 amino acids. CDR1 and CDR2 from the germline V gene are LGHNA and YSLEER. The CDR3 sequence is CASSQDMGDRGHYGYTF. CDR3 in DNA: TGCGCCAGCAGCCAAGATATGGGGGACAGGGGTCACTATGGCTACACCTTC.

The chain carries TRBV11-2 and TRBJ2-3; TRBD2 agrees at 10 bases. Germline V gene sequence: CDR1 SGHAT, CDR2 FQNNGV. The J segment lost 3 bases and the V segment lost 4 bases, leaving 4 bases of the junction unmatched. There are 15 residues in the CDR3. The CDR3 DNA is TGTGCCAGCAGCTATTATAGCGGGGGGACAGATACGCAGTATTTT. Translated, it gives CASSYYSGGTDTQYF.

The chain uses TRBV5-4 and TRBJ2-1, with TRBD2 matching over 7 bases. The CDR3 spans 15 residues. V lost 2 bases and J lost 4; bases outside the gene matches: 6. Germline V gene data show CDR1 as SGHNT and CDR2 as YYREEE (reference sequence). The CDR3 region has the DNA TGTGCCAGCAGCTTTAATGGGGGAGGGTACAATGAGCAGTTCTTC. Translated: CASSFNGGGYNEQFF.

The chain links TRBV4-1 to TRBJ1-2, with D possibly TRBD1 on 6 matching bases. The CDR3 extends over 14 amino acids. Trimming left V 2 bases short and J 4 bases short, with 11 bases between. CDR1 and CDR2 (germline): MGHRA, YSYEKL. The CDR3 reads CASSQMDSFYGYTF. The CDR3 DNA follows: TGCGCCAGCAGCCAAATGGACAGCTTCTATGGCTACACCTTC.

The chain recombines TRBV30 with TRBJ1-6, with D maybe TRBD1 (5 bases). Looked up from germline, CDR1 is GTSNPN and CDR2 is SVGIG (reference sequence). V lost 0 bases and J 0 bases, leaving 12 bases between the germline ends. The CDR3 has 17 residues. The CDR3 DNA reads as TGTGCCTGGAGTGTACAGGTCCCATTCTCCTATAATTCACCCCTCCACTTT. Residues: CAWSVQVPFSYNSPLHF.

The chain employs TRBV7-6 and TRBJ1-5, with D tentatively TRBD1 (6 bases). The CDR3 is 15 amino acids. Germline V lookup: CDR1 SGHVS, CDR2 FNYEAQ. Trimming cost V 1 base and J 5 bases, with 12 bases left between them. CDR3 coding DNA: TGTGCCAGCAGCTTAGAAGCGGGGGCTGATCAGCCCCAGCATTTT. Amino acid sequence: CASSLEAGADQPQHF. Together with reference TRBV7-6 and TRBJ1-5, the CDR3 gives the full variable domain: GAGVSQSPRYKVTKRGQDVALRCDPISGHVSLYWYRQALGQGPEFLTYFNYEAQQDKSGLPNDRFSAERPEGSISTLTIQRTEQRDSAMYRCASSLEAGADQPQHFGDGTRLSIL.

The chain couples TRBV28 to TRBJ2-7, with 14 nucleotides matching TRBD2. V shed 6 bases, J shed 5 bases, and the junction held 9 bases outside the gene matches. Germline CDR1 reads MDHEN; CDR2 reads SYDVKM. This CDR3 has 16 residues. CDR3 in amino acids: CASSSGTSGGRDEQYF. CDR3 DNA sequence: TGTGCCAGCAGCTCTGGGACTAGCGGGGGAAGGGACGAGCAGTACTTC.

The chain joins TRBV30 to TRBJ2-3, with 7 bases matching TRBD2. Germline loops: CDR1 GTSNPN, CDR2 SVGIG (reference sequence). Trimming at V came to 2 bases and at J to 4 bases, leaving 3 bases not matched to a gene. The length of the CDR3 is 13 residues. Here the CDR3 reads CAWSSGIPDTQYF. Here the CDR3 DNA reads TGTGCCTGGAGTAGCGGGATACCAGATACGCAGTATTTT.